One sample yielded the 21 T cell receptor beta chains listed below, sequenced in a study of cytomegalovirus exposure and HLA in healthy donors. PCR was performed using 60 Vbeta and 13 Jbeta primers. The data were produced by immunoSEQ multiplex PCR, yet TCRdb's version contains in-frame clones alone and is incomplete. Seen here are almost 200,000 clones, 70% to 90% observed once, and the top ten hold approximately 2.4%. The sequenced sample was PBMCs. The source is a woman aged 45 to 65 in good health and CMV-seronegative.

The CDR3 DNA reads as TGTGCCATCAGTGAGCCCCCTCCTCAGCCCCAGCATTTT. This gives the protein CAISEPPPQPQHF. This rearrangement joins TRBV10-3 to TRBJ1-5, with no clear D. V was shortened by 2 bases and J by 6 bases, with 8 bases between the two germline ends. Germline V gives CDR1 ENHRY, CDR2 SYGVKD. CDR3 length: 13 amino acids.

The chain's CDR3 is CASSTGRVLFF. The CDR3 DNA reads TGTGCCAGCAGCACAGGGCGAGTACTGTTTTTT. The chain recombines TRBV14 with TRBJ1-4, with D perhaps matching TRBD1 (6 bases). This CDR3 contains 11 residues. The V and J ends lost 5 bases and 13 bases respectively, with 11 bases between them. Germline assignment: CDR1 SGHDN and CDR2 FVKESK.

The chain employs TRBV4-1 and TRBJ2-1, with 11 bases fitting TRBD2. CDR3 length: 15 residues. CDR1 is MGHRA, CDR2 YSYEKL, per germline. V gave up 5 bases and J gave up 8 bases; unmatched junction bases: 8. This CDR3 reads CASSTVISGRDEQFF. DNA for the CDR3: TGCGCCAGCAGCACTGTGATTAGCGGGAGGGATGAGCAGTTCTTC.

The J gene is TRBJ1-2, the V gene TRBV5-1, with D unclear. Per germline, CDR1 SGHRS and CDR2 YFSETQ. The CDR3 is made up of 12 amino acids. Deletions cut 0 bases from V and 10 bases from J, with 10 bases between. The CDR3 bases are TGCGCCAGCAGCTTGGTTCCCGGGTACTACACCTTC. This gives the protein CASSLVPGYYTF.

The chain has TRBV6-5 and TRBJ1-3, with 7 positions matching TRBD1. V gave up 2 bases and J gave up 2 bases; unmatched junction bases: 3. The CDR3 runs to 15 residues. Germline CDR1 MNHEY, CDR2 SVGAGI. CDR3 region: CASSYDRATGNTIYF. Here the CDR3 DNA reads TGTGCCAGCAGTTACGACAGGGCGACTGGAAACACCATATATTTT.

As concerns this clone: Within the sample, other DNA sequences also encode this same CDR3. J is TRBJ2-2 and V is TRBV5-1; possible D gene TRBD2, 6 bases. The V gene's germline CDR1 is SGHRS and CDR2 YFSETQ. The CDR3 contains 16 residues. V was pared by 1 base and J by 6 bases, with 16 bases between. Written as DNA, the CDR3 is TGCGCCAGCAGCTTGATCGGCCAGGGAGGATCCGGGGAGCTGTTTTTT. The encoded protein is CASSLIGQGGSGELFF.

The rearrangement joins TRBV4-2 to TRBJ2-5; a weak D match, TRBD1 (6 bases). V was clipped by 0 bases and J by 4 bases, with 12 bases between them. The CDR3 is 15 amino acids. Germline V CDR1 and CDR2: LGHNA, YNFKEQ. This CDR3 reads CASSQDRQGRETQYF. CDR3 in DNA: TGTGCCAGCAGCCAAGATCGTCAGGGGAGAGAGACCCAGTACTTC.

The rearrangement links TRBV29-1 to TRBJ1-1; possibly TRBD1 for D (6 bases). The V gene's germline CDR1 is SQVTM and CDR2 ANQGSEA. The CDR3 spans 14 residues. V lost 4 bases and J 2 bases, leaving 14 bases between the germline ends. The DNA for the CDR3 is TGCAGCGTTGGGCAGGGGCTTCTCAACACTGAAGCTTTCTTT. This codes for CSVGQGLLNTEAFF.

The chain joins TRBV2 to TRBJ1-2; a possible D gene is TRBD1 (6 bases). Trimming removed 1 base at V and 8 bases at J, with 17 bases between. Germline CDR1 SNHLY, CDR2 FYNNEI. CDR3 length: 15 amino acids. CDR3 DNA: TGTGCCAGCAGTGAAGGTTACTCCGGGACAAAAGGCTACACCTTC. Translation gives CASSEGYSGTKGYTF.

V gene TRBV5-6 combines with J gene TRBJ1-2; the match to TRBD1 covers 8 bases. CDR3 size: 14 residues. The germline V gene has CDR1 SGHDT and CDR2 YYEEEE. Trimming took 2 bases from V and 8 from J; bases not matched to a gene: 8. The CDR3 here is CASSFTDRAEGYTF. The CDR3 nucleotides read TGTGCCAGCAGCTTCACGGACAGGGCGGAAGGCTACACCTTC.

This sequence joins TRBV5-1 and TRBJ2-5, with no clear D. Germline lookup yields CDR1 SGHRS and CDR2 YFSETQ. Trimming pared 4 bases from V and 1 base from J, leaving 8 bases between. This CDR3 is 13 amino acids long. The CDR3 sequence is CASSPQVQETQYF. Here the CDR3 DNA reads TGCGCCAGCAGCCCCCAGGTCCAAGAGACCCAGTACTTC.

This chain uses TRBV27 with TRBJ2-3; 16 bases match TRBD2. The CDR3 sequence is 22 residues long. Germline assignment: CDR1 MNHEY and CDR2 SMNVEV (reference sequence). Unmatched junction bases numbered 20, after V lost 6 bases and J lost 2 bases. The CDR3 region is CASSQRGTSGRVGFGVTDTQYF. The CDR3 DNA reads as TGTGCCAGCAGCCAAAGGGGGACTAGCGGGAGGGTGGGGTTTGGTGTCACAGATACGCAGTATTTT.

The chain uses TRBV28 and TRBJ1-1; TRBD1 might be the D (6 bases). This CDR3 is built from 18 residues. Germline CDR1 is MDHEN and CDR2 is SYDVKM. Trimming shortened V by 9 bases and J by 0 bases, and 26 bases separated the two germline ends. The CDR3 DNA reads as TGTGCCAGGGCCCCACCGGGACACGGAGATTATTTGAACACTGAAGCTTTCTTT. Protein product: CARAPPGHGDYLNTEAFF.

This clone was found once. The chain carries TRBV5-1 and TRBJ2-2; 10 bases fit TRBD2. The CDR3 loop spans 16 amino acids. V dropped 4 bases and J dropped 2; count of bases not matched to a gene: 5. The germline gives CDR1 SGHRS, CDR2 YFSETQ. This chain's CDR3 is CASSPRTSGNTGELFF. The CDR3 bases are TGCGCCAGCAGCCCCAGGACTAGCGGTAACACCGGGGAGCTGTTTTTT. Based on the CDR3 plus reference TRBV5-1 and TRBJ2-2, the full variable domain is KAGVTQTPRYLIKTRGQQVTLSCSPISGHRSVSWYQQTPGQGLQFLFEYFSETQRNKGNFPGRFSGRQFSNSRSEMNVSTLELGDSALYLCASSPRTSGNTGELFFGEGSRLTVL.

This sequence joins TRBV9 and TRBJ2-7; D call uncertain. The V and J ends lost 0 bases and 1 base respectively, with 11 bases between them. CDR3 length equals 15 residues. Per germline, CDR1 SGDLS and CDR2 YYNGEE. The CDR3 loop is CASSVGWSMSYEQYF. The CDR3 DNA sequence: TGTGCCAGCAGCGTAGGATGGTCTATGTCCTACGAGCAGTACTTC.

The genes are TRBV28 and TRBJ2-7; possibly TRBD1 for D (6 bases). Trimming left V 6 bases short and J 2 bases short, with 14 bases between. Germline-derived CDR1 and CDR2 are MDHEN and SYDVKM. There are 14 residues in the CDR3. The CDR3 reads CASSPIGTTYEQYF. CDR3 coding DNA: TGTGCCAGCAGCCCAATCGGGACAACCTACGAGCAGTACTTC.

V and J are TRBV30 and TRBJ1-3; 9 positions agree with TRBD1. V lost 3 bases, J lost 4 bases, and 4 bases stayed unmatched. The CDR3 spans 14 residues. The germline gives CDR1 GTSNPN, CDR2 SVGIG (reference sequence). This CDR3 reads CAWSGGTGGNTIYF. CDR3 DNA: TGTGCCTGGAGCGGTGGGACAGGGGGAAACACCATATATTTT.

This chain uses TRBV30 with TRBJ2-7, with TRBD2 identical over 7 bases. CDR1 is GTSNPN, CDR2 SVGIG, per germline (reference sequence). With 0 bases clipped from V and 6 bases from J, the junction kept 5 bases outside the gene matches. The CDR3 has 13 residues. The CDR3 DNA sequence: TGTGCCTGGAGTGTACGGGGGGTTTTCGAGCAGTACTTC. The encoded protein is CAWSVRGVFEQYF.

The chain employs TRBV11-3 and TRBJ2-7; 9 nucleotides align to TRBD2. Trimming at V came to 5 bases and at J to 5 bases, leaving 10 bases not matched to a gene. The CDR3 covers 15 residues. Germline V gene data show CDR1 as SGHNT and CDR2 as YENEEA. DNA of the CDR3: TGTGCCAGCAGCCAGGGGGGCGGGAGGGCCAACGAGCAGTACTTC. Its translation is CASSQGGGRANEQYF.

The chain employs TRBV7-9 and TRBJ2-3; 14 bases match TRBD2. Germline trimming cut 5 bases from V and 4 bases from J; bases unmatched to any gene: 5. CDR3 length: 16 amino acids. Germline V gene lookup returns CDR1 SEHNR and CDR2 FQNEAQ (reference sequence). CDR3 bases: TGTGCCAGCAGCCCGGGACTAGCGGGAGATTCAGATACGCAGTATTTT. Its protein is CASSPGLAGDSDTQYF.

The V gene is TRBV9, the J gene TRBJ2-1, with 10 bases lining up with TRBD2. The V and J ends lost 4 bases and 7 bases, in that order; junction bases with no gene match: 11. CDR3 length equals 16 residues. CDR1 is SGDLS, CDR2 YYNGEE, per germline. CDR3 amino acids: CASSPAGLAAINEQFF. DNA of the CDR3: TGTGCCAGCAGCCCCGCCGGACTAGCGGCCATAAATGAGCAGTTCTTC.